In this sample, the clone carrying this T cell receptor beta chain turned up many times. The data belong to a study of regulatory T cells in long-lasting Graves disease. For the study at large: Less than 3 months of antithyroid drugs had been taken by newly diagnosed Graves' patients.

iRepertoire HTBI primers and Arm-PCR of CDR3 regions built TCR beta libraries. One entry per CDR3 protein results from TCRdb running MiXCR on the multiplex PCR reads. The table has approximately 470,000 distinct CDR3 sequences, around 15% seen once. The germline V gene has CDR1 SGHAT and CDR2 FQNNGV. Deletions cut 1 base from V and 1 base from J, with 7 bases between. This CDR3 region has 14 residues. Time point of the sample: newly diagnosed GD, antithyroid drugs for less than 3 months. Making the TCR library involved RNA that had been extracted from PBMCs. Under American Thyroid Association guidelines, Graves' disease was diagnosed. This sample was also put to use in a study of T cells in Graves' hyperthyroidism and ophthalmopathy.

Sequenced here: peripheral blood mononuclear cells (PBMCs), sampled at new diagnosis, from a patient treated with antithyroid drugs. The origin of this receptor is a man aged 35-49 years with Graves disease. V and J are TRBV11-2 and TRBJ1-1; D not certain. CDR3 in DNA: TGTGCCAGCAGCTTAGGCAAAAGGAACACTGAAGCTTTCTTT. Protein sequence: CASSLGKRNTEAFF.